This T cell receptor beta chain is drawn from a study of blood T cell repertoires in COVID-19. Study-level information: The analysed material was cDNA or gDNA that came from T cells, B-cell-depleted T cells, or PBMCs.

Germline CDR1 is MNHEY and CDR2 is SVGAGI. The V and J ends lost 6 bases and 6 bases respectively, with 15 bases between them. The CDR3 covers 14 residues. The study counted Cohort 3 donors as recovered given two negative PCRs, clearance, or symptom resolution. Method: immunoSEQ multiplex PCR; TCRdb's copy keeps in-frame clones and lacks some. The table records 250,000 or so clones, under 90% of them present only once. The chain recombines TRBV6-5 with TRBJ2-4; D perhaps matches TRBD1 (5 bases). The sequenced sample consisted of PBMCs or T cells enriched from blood (not recorded which). This clonotype originated in a man between 40 and 49 years old who had recovered from COVID-19. CDR3 in amino acids: CASSQEPQGNIQYF. The CDR3 nucleotides read TGTGCCAGCAGCCAGGAACCGCAGGGAAACATTCAGTACTTC.